These 6 T cell receptor beta chains were all obtained from the same sample, sequenced in a study of T-cell reconstitution after alpha-beta-depleted transplantation in children. The TCRbeta library incorporated unique molecular identifiers. One entry per CDR3 protein, called by TCRdb with MiXCR from the PCR reads. The sample has a few hundred thousand distinct CDR3 sequences, about 25% seen once. Sequences were derived from PBMCs, sampled before TCRalphabeta/CD19-depleted stem cell transplant. The receptors derive from a girl under 10 years old with Fanconi anemia, due to receive a stem cell transplant.

V is TRBV2 and J is TRBJ2-7; 12 positions agree with TRBD2. Trimming cost V 5 bases and J 4 bases; bases outside gene matches: 3. The CDR3 length is 14 residues. The germline V gene has CDR1 SNHLY and CDR2 FYNNEI. The CDR3 sequence: CASSPTSGRYEQYF. In DNA form, the CDR3 reads TGTGCCAGCAGTCCAACTAGCGGGAGGTACGAGCAGTACTTC.

Only a few counts were recorded for this clonotype. The chain links TRBV20-1 to TRBJ2-1; D is ambiguous. Trimming shortened V by 2 bases and J by 5 bases, and 7 bases separated the two germline ends. The CDR3 is 12 residues long. CDR1 DFQATT and CDR2 SNEGSKA come from the germline V gene (reference sequence). The CDR3 DNA reads TGCAGTGCTAGACGACTTAACAATGAGCAGTTCTTC. This gives the protein CSARRLNNEQFF.

The rearrangement joins TRBV30 to TRBJ1-6; D gene ambiguous. The CDR3 contains 15 residues. Germline V gene data show CDR1 as GTSNPN and CDR2 as SVGIG (reference sequence). Trimming stripped 6 bases from V and 4 bases from J, with 16 bases between. As DNA, the CDR3 is TGTGCCTGCCAGGACGGACGACCATATAATTCACCCCTCCACTTT. Translation gives CACQDGRPYNSPLHF.

This clonotype was seen many times. The chain couples TRBV6-1 to TRBJ2-7; the match to TRBD1 covers 9 bases. Per the germline V gene, CDR1 is MNHNS and CDR2 is SASEGT. J was trimmed by 5 bases and V by 8 bases; bases with no gene match: 10. This CDR3 is built from 14 residues. The CDR3 region has the DNA TGTGCCAGCCGGGACAACTGGACAGGGGACGAGCAGTACTTC. As protein: CASRDNWTGDEQYF.

A few counts support this clonotype. This clone may be a read error of a much larger clone one base away. V is TRBV20-1 and J is TRBJ2-7; D call uncertain. CDR3 length: 12 amino acids. Germline lookup yields CDR1 DFQATT and CDR2 SNEGSKA (reference sequence). The CDR3: CGARVDGFEQYF. CDR3 DNA: TGCGGTGCTAGAGTCGATGGGTTCGAGCAGTACTTC.

This clonotype was recorded many times. This chain connects TRBV5-1 to TRBJ2-1; 7 bases are a match to TRBD1. Germline lookup yields CDR1 SGHRS and CDR2 YFSETQ. The CDR3 runs to 13 residues. V dropped 4 bases and J dropped 6; count of bases not matched to a gene: 4. CDR3 protein: CASSATGSNEQFF. The CDR3 DNA is TGCGCCAGCAGCGCGACAGGGTCCAATGAGCAGTTCTTC.